This is a list of T cell receptor beta chains from one sample in a study of shared clonotypes between healthy human individuals. Clones were sequenced by immunoSEQ multiplex PCR, and TCRdb holds only the in-frame ones, with some missing. Here the sample spans 600,000 or so clones, roughly 95% being singletons. Specimen: naive CD8+ T cells sorted from blood. The receptors stem from a woman in her twenties or thirties in good health. CDR3s include the opening cysteine and the closing phenylalanine or tryptophan. The D gene is left open where the match is weak. Size is omitted from some rows. Given values are once, few, many or a class for expanded clones.

size	D	V	J	DNA	CDR3
-	-	TRBV5-1	TRBJ1-2	TGCGCCAGCAGCTTAGAGCCTCCGGCACTTTCTCCCGTCTATGGCTACACCTTC	CASSLEPPALSPVYGYTF
-	-	TRBV28	TRBJ1-4	TGTGCCAGCAGTTTATTAGCATCGCCAGGGGAGGATGAAAAACTGTTTTTT	CASSLLASPGEDEKLFF
-	TRBD2	TRBV2	TRBJ2-1	TGTGCCAGCAGTGAAGCCAGCGGGAGTGAGAATGAGCAGTTCTTC	CASSEASGSENEQFF
-	TRBD1	TRBV6-5	TRBJ2-7	TGTGCCAGCAGTTACTCGGGGACAGAAACCTACGAGCAGTACTTC	CASSYSGTETYEQYF
-	-	TRBV21-1	TRBJ1-5	TGTGCCAGCAGCAAAACCGACGGCCCCGGGCAGCCCCAGCATTTT	CASSKTDGPGQPQHF
-	TRBD2	TRBV11-2	TRBJ2-7	TGTGCCAGCAGCCTAGGACTAGCGGAGTACTACGAGCAGTACTTC	CASSLGLAEYYEQYF
-	-	TRBV7-9	TRBJ2-7	TGTGCCAGCAGCTTATCTGGGGGAGCGGTCGAGCAGTACTTC	CASSLSGGAVEQYF
-	TRBD1	TRBV5-4	TRBJ1-1	TGTGCCAGCAGCGGGGGGACAGTGGTGAACACTGAAGCTTTCTTT	CASSGGTVVNTEAFF
-	-	TRBV29-1	TRBJ1-5	TGCAGCGTTGTTGGGGAAGGGAGTCAGCCCCAGCATTTT	CSVVGEGSQPQHF
-	-	TRBV28	TRBJ2-7	TGTGCCAGCAGTCTCGACTACGAGCAGTACTTC	CASSLDYEQYF
-	TRBD1	TRBV27	TRBJ1-1	TGTGCCAGCAGCGCCGTGACAGGGTCTTTGGTCGCTGAAGCTTTCTTT	CASSAVTGSLVAEAFF
-	-	TRBV29-1	TRBJ2-1	TGCAGCGTTGAGTTGAGAATTTCCTACAATGAGCAGTTCTTC	CSVELRISYNEQFF
-	-	TRBV4-1	TRBJ1-2	TGCGCCAGCAGCTACAATGCGGTTGGGACAATGGTAGAGGACTATGGCTACACCTTC	CASSYNAVGTMVEDYGYTF
-	-	TRBV5-4	TRBJ2-7	TGTGCCAGCAGCTCCGTGGGGGAGCAGTACTTC	CASSSVGEQYF
-	TRBD2	TRBV19	TRBJ2-1	TGTGCCAGTAGTATCCTAGCGGGAGTCGGGAATGAGCAGTTCTTC	CASSILAGVGNEQFF
-	TRBD1	TRBV11-3	TRBJ2-1	TGTGCCAGCAGCTTAGGACAGGGGAATGAGCAGTTCTTC	CASSLGQGNEQFF
-	-	TRBV7-9	TRBJ1-2	TGTGCCAGCAGCTCCACCGTCCGAGGACAGTGGTTAGATGGCTACACCTTC	CASSSTVRGQWLDGYTF
-	-	TRBV5-1	TRBJ1-1	TGCGCCAGCAGCACCTCTGCCTCTGAAGCTTTCTTT	CASSTSASEAFF
-	TRBD2	TRBV4-1	TRBJ2-7	TGCGCCAGCAGCCATCTCGGGGGGTACGAGCAGTACTTC	CASSHLGGYEQYF
-	-	TRBV7-8	TRBJ1-6	TGTGCCAGCAGCTTAAACCGAGGGAATTCACCCCTCCACTTT	CASSLNRGNSPLHF
-	TRBD1	TRBV7-8	TRBJ2-5	TGTGCCAGCAGCCCCCGAGAGGGGGCGCAGAAAGAGACCCAGTACTTC	CASSPREGAQKETQYF
-	-	TRBV5-1	TRBJ1-1	TGCGCCAGCAGCTTTCGGTCTGAAGCTTTCTTT	CASSFRSEAFF
-	-	TRBV28	TRBJ1-5	TGTGCCAGCAGTTTAATTCAGGGTCCGAGCAATCAGCCCCAGCATTTT	CASSLIQGPSNQPQHF
-	-	TRBV5-4	TRBJ2-4	TGTGCCAGCAGCTTTGGTAGCCGGGACGCCCGTCAGTACTTC	CASSFGSRDARQYF
-	TRBD2	TRBV9	TRBJ2-7	TGTGCCAGCAGCCCAAAGGGAGCGGGAGACGCCTACGAGCAGTACTTC	CASSPKGAGDAYEQYF
few	-	TRBV21-1	TRBJ1-1	TGTGCCAGCAGCAAAATCAGTACTGAAGCTTTCTTT	CASSKISTEAFF
-	-	TRBV5-5	TRBJ2-7	TGTGCCAGCAGCTTCGCAGAGGGGTTTTACGAGCAGTACTTC	CASSFAEGFYEQYF
-	-	TRBV28	TRBJ2-7	TGTGCCAGCTCAGACTCGGGACCTACCTACGAGCAGTACTTC	CASSDSGPTYEQYF
once	TRBD2	TRBV27	TRBJ2-2	TGTGCCAGCATGGCGGGAGGGCTCACCGGGGAGCTGTTTTTT	CASMAGGLTGELFF
once	-	TRBV28	TRBJ1-1	TGTGCCAGCAGTTTATACCCAATGAAGGTAGGGGACACTGAAGCTTTCTTT	CASSLYPMKVGDTEAFF
-	TRBD1	TRBV28	TRBJ1-2	TGTGCCAGCAGGGGGACAGCCTATGGCTACACCTTC	CASRGTAYGYTF
-	-	TRBV4-2	TRBJ1-2	TGTGCCAGCAGCCAAGCTGAGGAGGGTTCTGATGGCTACACCTTC	CASSQAEEGSDGYTF
-	-	TRBV9	TRBJ2-7	TGTGCCAGCAGCGTAGGTGGATCTTACGAGCAGTACTTC	CASSVGGSYEQYF
once	-	TRBV2	TRBJ2-7	TGTGCCAGCAGTGCCTGGGTGATCTACGAGCAGTACTTC	CASSAWVIYEQYF
-	TRBD2	TRBV6-5	TRBJ2-5	TGTGCCTGTCGGACTAGCGGGGAAGGAGAGACCCAGTACTTC	CACRTSGEGETQYF
-	-	TRBV7-8	TRBJ1-4	TGTGCCAGCAGCTTAAACAGACCCGTTTCAACTAATGAAAAACTGTTTTTT	CASSLNRPVSTNEKLFF
-	TRBD1	TRBV27	TRBJ2-7	TGTGCCAGCGGAAATGCGGGACAGGGGCAGTACTTC	CASGNAGQGQYF
-	TRBD1	TRBV5-6	TRBJ2-7	TGTGCCAGCAGCAGCGACAGGGCGCCCATCTTCGAGCAGTACTTC	CASSSDRAPIFEQYF